This entry features one T cell receptor (beta chain) sequence. Germline V CDR1 and CDR2: SGDLS, YYNGEE. The CDR3 runs to 15 residues. V gave up 3 bases and J gave up 7 bases; unmatched junction bases: 8. Residents of about two dozen US areas, aged about 18 to 89 years, made up the participants. Clinical history as reported by participants underpinned cohort assignment. In Cohort 3, a recovered donor had either two negative PCRs, clearance, or symptom resolution. This specimen comes from a study of blood T cell repertoires in COVID-19. In the authors' methods: Amplifying reference gene primers gave estimates of nucleated cell counts. The method was immunoSEQ multiplex PCR; TCRdb's version includes in-frame clones alone and lacks a portion of them. D and trimming come from the DNA, and the V and J calls and clone size come from that table. The sample carries some 330,000 clones, approximately 92% recorded once.

Sequencing was performed on PBMCs or T cells enriched from blood (not recorded which). The V gene is TRBV9, the J gene TRBJ1-4; 8 nucleotides line up with TRBD1. The receptor was derived from a woman in her 30s who had recovered from COVID-19. The DNA of the CDR3 is TGTGCCAGCAGCGCCTTACAGGGGGAGTTTGAAAAACTGTTTTTT. Encoded protein: CASSALQGEFEKLFF.